This entry describes one TCR beta chain. Its antigen remains unidentified. This record belongs to a study of cytomegalovirus exposure and HLA in healthy donors. Study-wide points: The authors listed approximately 150 TCR beta chains as cytomegalovirus-associated. CMV serostatus was the only immune exposure information that was available.

CDR3 length: 12 residues. Germline V gene data show CDR1 as SGHTA and CDR2 as FQGNSA. The PCR made use of 60 Vbeta and 13 Jbeta primers. Original analysis: A later analysis tallied 87 million or so unique TCR beta chains, 9.5 million to 14 million of them shared. Sequencing used immunoSEQ multiplex PCR; TCRdb keeps in-frame clones, though not all of them. Clonal size and the V and J genes are those of that table, whereas D and trimming came from the DNA. The sample has roughly 100,000 clones, roughly 71% seen once. This receptor was taken from a male donor in good health and CMV-seropositive. Input material: PBMCs. This chain uses TRBV7-2 with TRBJ2-5; D ambiguous. The end of the DNA is better explained by TRBJ2-7, so the J call may be wrong. In DNA, the CDR3 is TGTGCCAGCAGTTCTCCTGCCTACGAGCAGTACTTC. This codes for CASSSPAYEQYF.